This T cell receptor beta chain was recorded in a study of cytomegalovirus exposure and HLA in healthy donors. Use of 60 Vbeta and 13 Jbeta primers characterized the PCR. Using immunoSEQ multiplex PCR, the repertoire was profiled, and TCRdb retains in-frame clones only, with some absent. The sample lists roughly 150,000 clones; roughly 85% were seen once. Sequenced sample: PBMCs. This TCR was recovered from a woman younger than 30 in good health and CMV-seronegative.

The CDR3 sequence is CASSSQGIYTDTQYF. The CDR3 bases are TGTGCCAGCAGCTCCCAGGGGATATACACAGATACGCAGTATTTT. The V and J genes are TRBV7-3 and TRBJ2-3; the D gene is possibly TRBD1 (6 bases). Germline CDR1 and CDR2: SGHTA and FQGTGA. This CDR3 is built from 15 residues. Trimming shortened V by 4 bases and J by 2 bases, and 13 bases separated the two germline ends.